The clone carrying this T cell receptor beta chain has only a few counts. This sample was taken from a study of T-cell memory formation after mild COVID-19. Turning to the study itself: For the most part, TCR clusters were specific to one donor.

The germline V and J ends were trimmed by 5 bases and 1 base, with 9 bases remaining between them. Germline CDR1 and CDR2: SGHTA and FQGTGA. This CDR3 has 14 amino acids. A single record per CDR3 protein comes from TCRdb applying MiXCR to the 5' RACE reads. The data show about 340,000 distinct CDR3 sequences, about 15% seen once. The chain carries TRBV7-3 and TRBJ2-1; D gene uncertain. This sequence was found in a man between 18 and 35 years old who had mild COVID-19 (a few samples of this study predate the infection). Cell type and time point are not known. Sequenced material: PBMCs or a T cell subset sorted from them (not recorded which). CDR3 loop: CASSPSASYNEQFF. The CDR3 DNA follows: TGTGCCAGCAGCCCCTCGGCGTCCTACAATGAGCAGTTCTTC.